The clone carrying this TCR beta chain was found many times. What it recognizes is unknown. This sample was included in a study of T-cell reconstitution after alpha-beta-depleted transplantation in children. Regarding the study as a whole: Diversity of TCRbeta at day 60 was high in some patients, arising from surviving recipient T cells and thymic progenitors. Most T-cell counts and diversity one year after the transplant came from T cells that were newly produced. Several hundred expanded graft clones reportedly were the source of alpha-beta T cells about two months after transplant.

This sample's TCRbeta library carried unique molecular identifier barcodes. Each CDR3 protein is one row after TCRdb ran MiXCR on the PCR reads. Here the sample spans 300,000 to 350,000 distinct CDR3 sequences, 23% being singletons. The CDR3 runs to 14 residues. Trimming at V came to 0 bases and at J to 2 bases, leaving 0 bases not matched to a gene. Per the germline V gene, CDR1 is MNHEY and CDR2 is SVGAGI. The clonotype comes from a male patient aged 10-17 years who had a stem cell transplant for acute lymphoblastic leukemia, so the T cells may come from the graft donor. The specimen comprised PBMCs, mostly from graft donor cells, sampled 180 days after TCRalphabeta/CD19-depleted stem cell transplant. The chain carries TRBV6-5 and TRBJ2-5; 7 nucleotides agree with TRBD1. CDR3: CASSYSTGQETQYF. The CDR3 nucleotides are TGTGCCAGCAGTTACTCGACAGGGCAAGAGACCCAGTACTTC.